This is a list of T cell receptor beta chains from one sample in a study of identical twins. TCRdb independently ran MiXCR on the 5' RACE reads; one entry per CDR3 protein. There are about 450,000 distinct CDR3 sequences in the sample; less than 20% occur only once, and around 10% lies in the top ten. Sample: naive T cells sorted from blood. Receptors originate from a man in his fifties in good health. Each CDR3 is given with its conserved first and last residue. Fields, in order: clone size, CDR3 length, V gene, J gene, D gene, CDR3 DNA, CDR3 protein. The D gene is left open where the match is weak. Rows may omit the clone size; those that give it use once, few, many or a size class.

many	14	TRBV4-2	TRBJ2-1	-	TGTGCCAGCAGCCTTCCGGGCCCCTACAATGAGCAGTTCTTC	CASSLPGPYNEQFF
-	14	TRBV5-1	TRBJ2-7	TRBD1	TGCGCCAGCAGCCGTGATGGACAGGGGTACGAGCAGTACTTC	CASSRDGQGYEQYF
few	15	TRBV5-1	TRBJ1-2	-	TGCGCCAGCAGCTTGTTGTTGGAGAGTGGCTATGGCTACACCTTC	CASSLLLESGYGYTF
many	14	TRBV4-1	TRBJ2-1	TRBD1	TGCGCCAGCAGCCCCCGAGGGGGCCAAAATGAGCAGTTCTTC	CASSPRGGQNEQFF
few	13	TRBV29-1	TRBJ1-5	TRBD1	TGCAGCGTTGGGACAGGTAGCAATCAGCCCCAGCATTTT	CSVGTGSNQPQHF
-	17	TRBV7-2	TRBJ2-1	-	TGTGCCAGCAGCATAGGTTTCTACGGGGGTTTGCACAATGAGCAGTTCTTC	CASSIGFYGGLHNEQFF
-	16	TRBV19	TRBJ2-1	TRBD2	TGTGCCAGTAGTCCCAGGGAAGCGGGGGGGTTGGATGAGCAGTTCTTC	CASSPREAGGLDEQFF
many	13	TRBV6-2/TRBV6-3	TRBJ2-1	-	TGTGCCAGCAGTGACGACAGTTACAATGAGCAGTTCTTC	CASSDDSYNEQFF
-	16	TRBV12-3/TRBV12-4	TRBJ2-1	TRBD2	TGTGCCAGCAGTTTATACCTTAGCGGGGGAAACACTGAGCAGTTCTTC	CASSLYLSGGNTEQFF
many	12	TRBV7-9	TRBJ2-1	-	TGTGCCAGCAGCTTAGAAGTCAATGAGCAGTTCTTC	CASSLEVNEQFF
-	15	TRBV11-1	TRBJ1-6	TRBD1	TGTGCCAGCAGCTTCCGGGACAGGCATAATTCACCCCTCCACTTT	CASSFRDRHNSPLHF
-	16	TRBV7-9	TRBJ1-1	-	TGTGCCAGCAGCTTACCCTGGGCGGGGGTGAACACTGAAGCTTTCTTT	CASSLPWAGVNTEAFF
many	11	TRBV29-1	TRBJ2-7	-	TGCAGCGTTGAAACGGGTTACGAGCAGTACTTC	CSVETGYEQYF
few	12	TRBV28	TRBJ2-1	-	TGTGCCAGCAGTTATACAAACAATGAGCAGTTCTTC	CASSYTNNEQFF
-	15	TRBV6-1	TRBJ2-1	TRBD1	TGTGCCAGCAGACCGACAGGGGGCTCCTACAATGAGCAGTTCTTC	CASRPTGGSYNEQFF
many	15	TRBV5-1	TRBJ1-1	TRBD1	TGCGCCAGCAGCGGGGGGACAGCCATGAACACTGAAGCTTTCTTT	CASSGGTAMNTEAFF
-	14	TRBV2	TRBJ2-3	-	TGTGCCAGCAGAAACCGGGGGCAAGCAGATACGCAGTATTTT	CASRNRGQADTQYF
few	16	TRBV5-6	TRBJ2-7	TRBD1	TGTGCCAGCAGCTTGGGCCCAACAGGGGGCTCCTACGAGCAGTACTTC	CASSLGPTGGSYEQYF
many	15	TRBV11-2	TRBJ2-1	TRBD1	TGTGCCAGCAGCTTAGGACAGGGGTCTAGGGGCGAGCAGTTCTTC	CASSLGQGSRGEQFF
-	15	TRBV9	TRBJ2-1	-	TGTGCCAGCAGCGTAGGGACCAGGGGCTACAATGAGCAGTTCTTC	CASSVGTRGYNEQFF